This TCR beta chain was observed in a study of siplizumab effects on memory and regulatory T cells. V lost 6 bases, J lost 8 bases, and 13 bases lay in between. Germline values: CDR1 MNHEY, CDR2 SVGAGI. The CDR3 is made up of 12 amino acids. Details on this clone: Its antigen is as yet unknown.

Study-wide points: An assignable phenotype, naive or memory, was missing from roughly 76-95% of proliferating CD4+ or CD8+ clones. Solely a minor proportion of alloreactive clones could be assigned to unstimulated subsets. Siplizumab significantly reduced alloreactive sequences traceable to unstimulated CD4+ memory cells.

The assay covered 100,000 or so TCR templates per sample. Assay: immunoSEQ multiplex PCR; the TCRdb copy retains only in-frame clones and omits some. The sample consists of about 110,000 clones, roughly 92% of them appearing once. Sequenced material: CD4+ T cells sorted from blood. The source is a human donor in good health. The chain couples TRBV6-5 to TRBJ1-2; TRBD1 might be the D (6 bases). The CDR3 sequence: CASRLGHGGYTF. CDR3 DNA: TGTGCCAGCAGACTGGGACACGGCGGCTACACCTTC.